Below are 24 T cell receptor beta chains sequenced from a single sample in a study of radiation and T cells in renal cell carcinoma. The time point denotes: blood 2 weeks post-SBRT. The treatment: 15 Gy SBRT to primary tumor, nephrectomy 4 weeks later. Assay: immunoSEQ multiplex PCR; the TCRdb copy retains only in-frame clones and omits some. The data contain roughly 49,000 clones, around three quarters of them seen just once; the ten biggest clones take up about 28%. The sequenced sample was blood, obtained from a patient whose treatment included radiotherapy and nephrectomy. The source of these receptors is a woman between 70 and 85 years old with renal cell carcinoma.

This clone appeared many times. J is TRBJ1-1 and V is TRBV19; weak D call: TRBD1 (5 bases). There are 14 residues in the CDR3. Trimming pared 3 bases from V and 5 bases from J, leaving 13 bases between. From germline, CDR1 is LNHDA and CDR2 SQIVND (reference sequence). CDR3 bases: TGTGCCAGTAGTATGGGCCGGGGGGAGACTGAAGCTTTCTTT. Protein: CASSMGRGETEAFF.

DNA of the CDR3: TGTGCCAGCAGTTTGGGACTATCAGGGGACGAGCAGTACTTC. The encoded protein is CASSLGLSGDEQYF. The chain combines TRBV2 with TRBJ2-7; a possible D gene is TRBD2 (7 bases). The CDR3 has 14 residues. Germline assignment: CDR1 SNHLY and CDR2 FYNNEI. V was clipped by 5 bases and J by 5 bases, with 16 bases between them.

This clone was counted once. The V call is TRBV4-3, the J call TRBJ1-1; 11 bases line up with TRBD1. Germline-derived CDR1 and CDR2 are LGHNA and YSLEER. There are 15 residues in the CDR3. V was pared by 0 bases and J by 4 bases, with 1 base of the junction left unmatched. CDR3 sequence reads: CASSQEGTGGTEAFF. In DNA form, the CDR3 reads TGCGCCAGCAGCCAAGAGGGGACAGGGGGCACTGAAGCTTTCTTT.

The chain employs TRBV6-5 and TRBJ2-3, with 13 bases lining up with TRBD2. Trimming removed 6 bases from V and 4 bases from J; junction bases left unmatched: 4. This CDR3 comprises 15 residues. CDR1 is MNHEY, CDR2 SVGAGI, per germline. The CDR3 loop is CASSRLAGGPDTQYF. CDR3 DNA: TGTGCCAGCAGCCGACTAGCGGGAGGTCCAGATACGCAGTATTTT.

The genes are TRBV19 and TRBJ1-4; 7 positions agree with TRBD1. CDR1 is LNHDA, CDR2 SQIVND, per germline (reference sequence). The CDR3 consists of 13 residues. The CDR3 DNA reads TGTGCAGTGTCCGGGACAGCTAATGAAAAACTGTTTTTT. This translates into CAVSGTANEKLFF.

The chain has TRBV15 and TRBJ1-1; TRBD1 matches 8 bases. V lost 11 bases to trimming and J lost 5 bases; unmatched junction nucleotides: 10. The CDR3 has 13 amino acids. CDR1 is LNHNV, CDR2 YYDKDF, per germline (reference sequence). DNA of the CDR3: TGTGCCTCGAAGGACAGGGTTGAGACTGAAGCTTTCTTT. This gives the protein CASKDRVETEAFF. Complete variable domain (other parts from reference TRBV15 and TRBJ1-1): DAMVIQNPRYQVTQFGKPVTLSCSQTLNHNVMYWYQQKSSQAPKLLFHYYDKDFNNEADTPDNFQSRRPNTSFCFLDIRSPGLGDTAMYLCASKDRVETEAFFGQGTRLTVV.

This clone was recorded only once. This sequence joins TRBV5-1 and TRBJ2-5; D not certain. This CDR3 has 14 residues. Germline assignment: CDR1 SGHRS and CDR2 YFSETQ. V lost 4 bases to trimming and J lost 4 bases, with 14 bases between them. The CDR3 protein is CASSPRSPGETQYF. For the CDR3, the DNA is TGCGCCAGCAGCCCCAGAAGTCCAGGAGAGACCCAGTACTTC.

The chain combines TRBV5-4 with TRBJ2-1; D gene unclear. CDR3 length equals 13 residues. V dropped 1 base and J dropped 8 bases, with 10 bases sitting between them. Germline V gene sequence: CDR1 SGHNT, CDR2 YYREEE (reference sequence). In DNA form, the CDR3 reads TGTGCCAGCAGCTTGTTCGGTTCTGATGAGCAGTTCTTC. Translation gives CASSLFGSDEQFF.

The chain recombines TRBV18 with TRBJ2-3, with unresolved D. With 4 bases removed from V and 0 bases from J, the gap between germline ends came to 5 bases. Germline-derived CDR1 and CDR2 are KGHSH and LQKENI. CDR3 length: 13 residues. In DNA form, the CDR3 reads TGTGCCAGCTCACAATCTAGCACAGATACGCAGTATTTT. Amino acid sequence: CASSQSSTDTQYF.

The rearrangement joins TRBV7-8 to TRBJ2-1; 10 nucleotides agree with TRBD2. Germline V CDR1 and CDR2: SGHVS, FQNEAQ. Losses at the gene ends were 1 base for V and 1 base for J; bases not matched to a gene: 1. The CDR3 spans 16 residues. The DNA of the CDR3 is TGTGCCAGCAGCTTAGGGGGACTAGCGTCCTACAATGAGCAGTTCTTC. Amino acid sequence: CASSLGGLASYNEQFF. Variable domain in full (rest from reference TRBV7-8 and TRBJ2-1): GAGVSQSPRYKVAKRGQDVALRCDPISGHVSLFWYQQALGQGPEFLTYFQNEAQLDKSGLPSDRFFAERPEGSVSTLKIQRTQQEDSAVYLCASSLGGLASYNEQFFGPGTRLTVL.

This sequence joins TRBV19 and TRBJ2-1; 8 bases agree with TRBD1. With 4 bases clipped from V and 8 bases from J, the junction kept 1 base outside the gene matches. The CDR3 contains 12 residues. From germline, CDR1 is LNHDA and CDR2 SQIVND (reference sequence). The DNA for the CDR3 is TGTGCCAGTAGTAGGACAGGGTATGAGCAGTTCTTC. Protein product: CASSRTGYEQFF.

The chain employs TRBV4-2 and TRBJ2-3; 8 positions agree with TRBD2. The CDR3 sequence is 17 residues long. Germline trimming cut 0 bases from V and 4 bases from J; bases unmatched to any gene: 9. The germline V gene encodes CDR1 LGHNA and CDR2 YNFKEQ. CDR3 DNA: TGTGCCAGCAGCCAAGATCTTGGGCGGGGGGTTTCAGATACGCAGTATTTT. Translation: CASSQDLGRGVSDTQYF.

V gene TRBV5-6 combines with J gene TRBJ2-5, with D unclear. The V gene lost 2 bases and the J gene lost 9 bases, with 8 bases spanning the gap. The CDR3 is 11 amino acids. The germline V gene encodes CDR1 SGHDT and CDR2 YYEEEE. The CDR3 loop is CASSFHPPQYF. The CDR3 DNA reads TGTGCCAGCAGCTTTCATCCCCCCCAGTACTTC.

The rearrangement links TRBV7-8 to TRBJ2-5; TRBD2 is a possible D gene (6 bases). CDR3 length: 15 amino acids. The V gene lost 5 bases and the J gene lost 0 bases, with 13 bases spanning the gap. Germline assignment: CDR1 SGHVS and CDR2 FQNEAQ. The CDR3 DNA is TGTGCCAGCAGCCCTCGGACTACTAACCAAGAGACCCAGTACTTC. It codes for CASSPRTTNQETQYF.

The chain recombines TRBV19 with TRBJ1-2, with 8 bases identical to TRBD1. Germline trimming cut 5 bases from V and 4 bases from J; bases unmatched to any gene: 6. The CDR3 runs 14 residues. In germline, CDR1 is LNHDA, CDR2 SQIVND (reference sequence). As DNA, the CDR3 is TGTGCCAGTAGTCGACAGGGGTTCGCCTATGGCTACACCTTC. Its protein is CASSRQGFAYGYTF.

This chain connects TRBV29-1 to TRBJ1-2; TRBD1 might be the D (5 bases). V dropped 7 bases and J dropped 5 bases, with 17 bases sitting between them. The CDR3 consists of 13 residues. The germline gives CDR1 SQVTM, CDR2 ANQGSEA. The CDR3 region has the DNA TGCAGCGCTCAAGGGTCGGGGCATTATGGCTACACCTTC. Protein product: CSAQGSGHYGYTF.

The genes are TRBV6-4 and TRBJ1-2, with D tentatively TRBD1 (5 bases). V was clipped by 5 bases and J by 4 bases, with 14 bases between them. In germline, CDR1 is MRHNA, CDR2 SNTAGT. This CDR3 has 14 residues. The CDR3 here is CASSLRDGVYGYTF. CDR3 nucleotide sequence: TGTGCCAGCAGTCTTCGGGACGGAGTCTATGGCTACACCTTC.

This chain connects TRBV7-8 to TRBJ2-3, with 8 nucleotides matching TRBD2. The V and J ends lost 5 bases and 0 bases, in that order; junction bases with no gene match: 7. In germline, CDR1 is SGHVS, CDR2 FQNEAQ. CDR3 length equals 16 residues. The CDR3 sequence is CASSPRTSLSTDTQYF. The DNA for the CDR3 is TGTGCCAGCAGCCCTCGGACTAGCCTCAGCACAGATACGCAGTATTTT. Using reference TRBV7-8 and TRBJ2-3 for the parts outside the CDR3, the full variable domain is GAGVSQSPRYKVAKRGQDVALRCDPISGHVSLFWYQQALGQGPEFLTYFQNEAQLDKSGLPSDRFFAERPEGSVSTLKIQRTQQEDSAVYLCASSPRTSLSTDTQYFGPGTRLTVL.

This chain connects TRBV5-1 to TRBJ2-1; possibly TRBD2 for D (7 bases). This CDR3 is 13 amino acids long. V lost 4 bases, J lost 5 bases, and 10 bases lay in between. Germline V lookup: CDR1 SGHRS, CDR2 YFSETQ. The CDR3 region has the DNA TGCGCCAGCAGCGGGGGGGCGGACAATGAGCAGTTCTTC. Translated, it gives CASSGGADNEQFF.

The rearrangement uses TRBV9 and TRBJ2-5; 8 bases align to TRBD2. The germline V gene has CDR1 SGDLS and CDR2 YYNGEE. The junction had 8 bases not matched to a gene; V was cut back by 0 bases and J by 4 bases. This CDR3 is built from 16 residues. The CDR3 sequence is CASSVGPRSGGETQYF. CDR3 nucleotides: TGTGCCAGCAGCGTAGGCCCAAGAAGCGGGGGAGAGACCCAGTACTTC. The full variable domain, with the rest looked up from reference TRBV9 and TRBJ2-5, is DSGVTQTPKHLITATGQRVTLRCSPRSGDLSVYWYQQSLDQGLQFLIQYYNGEERAKGNILERFSAQQFPDLHSELNLSSLELGDSALYFCASSVGPRSGGETQYFGPGTRLLVL.

This rearrangement joins TRBV5-4 to TRBJ2-7; 10 nucleotides match TRBD2. J was trimmed by 6 bases and V by 0 bases; bases with no gene match: 6. The CDR3 length is 15 residues. CDR1 is SGHNT and CDR2 is YYREEE in the germline V gene (reference sequence). The CDR3 coding sequence is TGTGCCAGCAGCTTGGGAGCGGGGGGGCGCGTCGAGCAGTACTTC. Residues: CASSLGAGGRVEQYF.

The V gene is TRBV27, the J gene TRBJ2-1; 9 bases line up with TRBD1. The CDR3 runs 18 residues. Germline assignment: CDR1 MNHEY and CDR2 SMNVEV (reference sequence). J lost 2 bases, V lost 2 bases, and 10 bases had no gene match. CDR3 in DNA: TGTGCCAGCAGTTTAGGGGCCCCGGGACAGGGTGCCTACAATGAGCAGTTCTTC. Its protein is CASSLGAPGQGAYNEQFF.

This rearrangement joins TRBV30 to TRBJ2-2; D is possibly TRBD2 (5 bases). The CDR3 totals 13 residues. The germline gives CDR1 GTSNPN, CDR2 SVGIG (reference sequence). V was pared by 5 bases and J by 4 bases, with 11 bases between. CDR3 protein: CAWARTFTGELFF. The CDR3 nucleotides are TGTGCCTGGGCCCGGACTTTCACCGGGGAGCTGTTTTTT.

The rearrangement links TRBV18 to TRBJ2-5, with D possibly called TRBD1 or TRBD2 (5 bases each). The germline V and J ends were trimmed by 5 bases and 1 base, with 8 bases remaining between them. Looked up from germline, CDR1 is KGHSH and CDR2 is LQKENI. This CDR3 comprises 13 residues. CDR3 region: CASSGTVQETQYF. CDR3 bases: TGTGCCAGCTCAGGGACGGTCCAAGAGACCCAGTACTTC.